Below are 23 T cell receptor beta chains sequenced from a single sample in a study of blood T cell repertoires in COVID-19. Some clones are missing from TCRdb's copy, which holds only in-frame ones; the method was immunoSEQ multiplex PCR. The repertoire holds 200,000 to 300,000 clones, about 91% seen once, with just over 2.5% in the top ten. The sequenced sample consisted of peripheral blood. The source is a person aged 18 to 30 with COVID-19, enrolled during active disease.

The chain is built from TRBV6-5 and TRBJ2-5, with 10 bases aligning to TRBD1. The V gene end was trimmed by 6 bases and the J gene end by 2 bases; junction bases not matched to a gene: 6. CDR1 and CDR2 from the germline V gene are MNHEY and SVGAGI. This CDR3 region has 15 residues. The CDR3 nucleotides are TGTGCCAGCAGAACCGGGACAGGGGTTCAAGAGACCCAGTACTTC. Protein product: CASRTGTGVQETQYF.

The rearrangement uses TRBV7-2 and TRBJ2-6; the match to TRBD2 covers 8 bases. The CDR3 extends over 15 amino acids. V was pared by 6 bases and J by 1 base, with 2 bases of the junction left unmatched. CDR1 and CDR2 from the germline V gene are SGHTA and FQGNSA. The CDR3 loop reads CASRIAGSGANVLTF. CDR3 sequence (DNA): TGTGCCAGCAGGATAGCGGGATCTGGGGCCAACGTCCTGACTTTC.

This clone was found once. The chain joins TRBV6-5 to TRBJ2-7, with TRBD1 matching over 8 bases. With 9 bases clipped from V and 5 bases from J, the junction kept 12 bases outside the gene matches. The CDR3 has 14 amino acids. Germline CDR1 and CDR2: MNHEY and SVGAGI. CDR3 nucleotide sequence: TGTGCCAGTCTGGAGAAGGACAGGGTACACGAGCAGTACTTC. It yields the protein CASLEKDRVHEQYF.

The chain recombines TRBV5-4 with TRBJ1-2; 11 bases match TRBD1. This CDR3 spans 13 amino acids. Germline CDR1 is SGHNT and CDR2 is YYREEE (reference sequence). V was pared by 9 bases and J by 2 bases, with 3 bases of the junction left unmatched. The CDR3, as DNA: TGTGCCACCAGGGACAGGGGGAACTATGGCTACACCTTC. Amino acid sequence: CATRDRGNYGYTF.

The J gene is TRBJ2-7, the V gene TRBV11-3, with TRBD1 matching over 8 bases. The V gene end was trimmed by 3 bases and the J gene end by 0 bases; junction bases not matched to a gene: 4. This CDR3 spans 15 amino acids. CDR1 is SGHNT and CDR2 is YENEEA in the germline V gene. The CDR3 spells CASSFEGTGSYEQYF. In DNA form, the CDR3 reads TGTGCCAGCAGCTTCGAAGGGACAGGCTCCTACGAGCAGTACTTC.

V gene TRBV4-1 combines with J gene TRBJ1-2; tentatively, D is TRBD1 (6 bases). V lost 4 bases and J lost 0, with 12 bases in between. The CDR3 extends over 15 amino acids. Germline loops: CDR1 MGHRA, CDR2 YSYEKL. Here the CDR3 reads CASSLRTAANYGYTF. As DNA, the CDR3 is TGCGCCAGCAGCCTTCGGACAGCAGCTAACTATGGCTACACCTTC.

J is TRBJ2-5 and V is TRBV5-1; 7 bases line up with TRBD1. From germline, CDR1 is SGHRS and CDR2 YFSETQ. The CDR3 is 16 amino acids. V shed 0 bases, J shed 4 bases, and the junction held 9 bases outside the gene matches. CDR3 sequence: CASSLERGPISETQYF. The CDR3 DNA is TGCGCCAGCAGCTTGGAAAGGGGGCCCATTTCAGAGACCCAGTACTTC.

The chain has TRBV10-1 and TRBJ2-1, with 10 bases lining up with TRBD2. The CDR3 length is 17 residues. CDR1 is WNHNN and CDR2 is SYGVQD in the germline V gene (reference sequence). V shed 3 bases, J shed 9 bases, and the junction held 14 bases outside the gene matches. The CDR3 loop reads CASSDSTASGSMAEQFF. DNA for the CDR3: TGCGCCAGCAGTGACTCGACGGCTAGCGGGAGTATGGCTGAGCAGTTCTTC.

The chain carries TRBV27 and TRBJ2-7; perhaps TRBD1 as D (6 bases). The germline V gene has CDR1 MNHEY and CDR2 SMNVEV (reference sequence). V dropped 6 bases and J dropped 1 base, with 10 bases sitting between them. The length of the CDR3 is 13 residues. For the CDR3, the DNA is TGTGCCAGCAGCTACAGGGAGTCCTACGAGCAGTACTTC. Translating it yields CASSYRESYEQYF.

In this sample, this clone turned up once. This sequence joins TRBV28 and TRBJ1-2, with 7 nucleotides matching TRBD1. V was pared by 4 bases and J by 5 bases, with 10 bases of the junction left unmatched. The CDR3 extends over 15 amino acids. Germline CDR1 MDHEN, CDR2 SYDVKM. CDR3 residues: CASSSGTEGIYGYTF. The CDR3 DNA follows: TGTGCCAGCAGTTCCGGGACAGAAGGGATTTATGGCTACACCTTC.

The rearrangement joins TRBV6-2 or TRBV6-3 to TRBJ2-2, with D maybe TRBD1 (6 bases). V lost 0 bases to trimming and J lost 9 bases, with 17 bases between them. The CDR3 is 16 amino acids. Germline loops: CDR1 MNHEY, CDR2 SVGEGT. The CDR3 DNA follows: TGTGCCAGCAGTTACTCCCGACAGGTCTTGAGGAGGGAGCTGTTTTTT. It translates to CASSYSRQVLRRELFF.

The rearrangement uses TRBV27 and TRBJ2-7; TRBD2 might be the D (5 bases). V was pared by 2 bases and J by 0 bases, with 8 bases between. The CDR3 totals 14 residues. The V gene's germline CDR1 is MNHEY and CDR2 SMNVEV (reference sequence). CDR3 sequence reads: CASSLRDPSYEQYF. CDR3 nucleotides: TGTGCCAGCAGTTTACGGGATCCCTCCTACGAGCAGTACTTC.

This sequence joins TRBV4-2 and TRBJ2-1; TRBD2 aligns across 14 bases. Trimming cost V 3 bases and J 3 bases; bases outside gene matches: 7. Per the germline V gene, CDR1 is LGHNA and CDR2 is YNFKEQ. This CDR3 is 18 amino acids long. DNA of the CDR3: TGTGCCAGCAGCCACGGGACTAGCGGGAGAAAAAACTACAATGAGCAGTTCTTC. This codes for CASSHGTSGRKNYNEQFF.

The rearrangement joins TRBV6-5 to TRBJ1-2, with no clear D. V lost 4 bases and J 7 bases, leaving 13 bases between the germline ends. Germline loops: CDR1 MNHEY, CDR2 SVGAGI. The CDR3 has 13 residues. The CDR3: CASSSRASAGYTF. CDR3 coding DNA: TGTGCCAGCAGTTCGAGGGCCTCAGCTGGCTACACCTTC.

The chain employs TRBV25-1 and TRBJ2-7, with a weak D call TRBD2 (7 bases). The CDR3 totals 13 residues. Germline V gene sequence: CDR1 MGHDK, CDR2 SYGVNS. V was cut by 5 bases and J by 6 bases, with 14 bases left in between. CDR3 in amino acids: CASSPPGGLEQYF. The CDR3 DNA reads as TGTGCCAGCAGTCCCCCCGGGGGGCTCGAGCAGTACTTC.

The V and J genes are TRBV2 and TRBJ2-2; perhaps TRBD1 as D (6 bases). CDR1 and CDR2 from the germline V gene are SNHLY and FYNNEI. Trimming shortened V by 3 bases and J by 7 bases, and 15 bases separated the two germline ends. This CDR3 comprises 15 residues. CDR3 DNA sequence: TGTGCCAGCAGTGACAGGGGTTCGTTCATCGGGGAGCTGTTTTTT. This translates into CASSDRGSFIGELFF.

The genes are TRBV30 and TRBJ1-5; D may be TRBD1 (6 bases). V gave up 5 bases and J gave up 2 bases, with 13 bases separating them. The length of the CDR3 is 14 residues. Germline CDR1 and CDR2: GTSNPN and SVGIG (reference sequence). CDR3 DNA: TGTGCCTGGTCCCACCACAGGGGCAATCAGCCCCAGCATTTT. Its translation is CAWSHHRGNQPQHF.

This chain links TRBV4-1 with TRBJ2-2, with 7 bases lining up with TRBD1. The germline CDR1 and CDR2 sequences are MGHRA and YSYEKL. After removal of 1 base from V and 12 bases from J, the junction contained 8 bases not matched to a gene. There are 14 residues in the CDR3. The CDR3 DNA is TGCGCCAGCAGCCAAGTTACTGGACAGGATAAGCTGTTTTTT. Encoded protein: CASSQVTGQDKLFF.

The gene calls are TRBV2 and TRBJ1-1; 7 bases line up with TRBD1. The CDR3 has 12 amino acids. CDR1 SNHLY and CDR2 FYNNEI come from the germline V gene. Losses at the gene ends were 1 base for V and 10 bases for J; bases not matched to a gene: 3. CDR3 amino acids: CASSEGSGGAFF. DNA for the CDR3: TGTGCCAGCAGTGAAGGGTCAGGGGGAGCTTTCTTT.

In DNA form, the CDR3 reads TGTGCCAGCAGGGACTTAGGTGACCTTGAAGCTTTCTTT. As protein: CASRDLGDLEAFF. The chain employs TRBV2 and TRBJ1-1; D is unresolved. This CDR3 comprises 13 residues. Trimming cost V 6 bases and J 7 bases, with 15 bases left between them. CDR1 and CDR2 (germline): SNHLY, FYNNEI.

The chain combines TRBV3-1 (or the pseudogene TRBV3-2) with TRBJ2-2, with 11 bases aligning to TRBD2. The germline V gene has CDR1 LGHDT and CDR2 YNNKEL (reference sequence). The trim removed 4 bases at V and 3 bases at J, leaving 10 bases unmatched. The CDR3 loop spans 18 amino acids. CDR3 sequence (DNA): TGTGCCAGCAGCCCATACGGGACTAGCGGTCGTGACACCGGGGAGCTGTTTTTT. Encoded protein: CASSPYGTSGRDTGELFF.

This sequence joins TRBV7-2 and TRBJ1-2, with a possible D match to TRBD1 (6 bases). The V gene's germline CDR1 is SGHTA and CDR2 FQGNSA. This CDR3 comprises 14 residues. Trimming left V 5 bases short and J 4 bases short, with 14 bases between. The CDR3 loop reads CASSPNRGSYGYTF. The CDR3 DNA is TGTGCCAGCAGCCCCAATAGGGGGAGCTATGGCTACACCTTC.

The CDR3 coding sequence is TGCAGCGTCAGACCCCAGGGTATCCCTGAAGCTTTCTTT. Amino acid sequence: CSVRPQGIPEAFF. The chain combines TRBV29-1 with TRBJ1-1, with D possibly matching TRBD1 (5 bases). Germline CDR1 and CDR2: SQVTM and ANQGSEA. Trimming removed 6 bases from V and 6 bases from J, with 17 bases in between. The CDR3 totals 13 residues.